Each of the 19 T cell receptor beta chains below was sequenced from the same sample in a study of regulatory T cells in long-lasting Graves disease (dated by TCRdb to the early 2020s). Sample time point, as interpreted from the label and publication: newly diagnosed GD, antithyroid drugs for less than 3 months. RNA was extracted from PBMCs in TRIzol for both TCR sequencing and RNA sequencing. The method was multiplex PCR. The run used an Illumina HiSeq 4000. iRepertoire HTBI primers and Arm-PCR amplification of CDR3 regions were used to construct TCR beta libraries. The raw public reads went through TCRdb reprocessing: fastp at Q25, MiXCR clone calling, in-frame beta chains kept. Merged by CDR3 protein, the rows form single entries marked with the most common genes and DNA. The sample table holds about 380,000 distinct CDR3 sequences, of which about a sixth were seen once. The ten largest clones capture about 20% of the sample.

The sequencing here drew on peripheral blood mononuclear cells (PBMCs), taken at new diagnosis, from a patient treated with antithyroid drugs. These receptors originate from a female donor with Graves disease.

The chain combines TRBV12-3 or TRBV12-4 with TRBJ2-1, with D possibly TRBD1 on 5 matching bases. This CDR3 has 13 residues. The V and J ends lost 8 bases and 6 bases respectively, with 14 bases between them. This CDR3 is CASRLGDLNEQFF. The CDR3 DNA reads TGTGCCAGCCGTCTAGGGGATCTCAATGAGCAGTTCTTC.

The chain recombines TRBV6-1 with TRBJ2-7; D unclear. Germline CDR1 is MNHNS and CDR2 is SASEGT. With 5 bases removed from V and 7 bases from J, the gap between germline ends came to 12 bases. The CDR3 consists of 12 residues. The CDR3 region has the DNA TGTGCCAGCAGTCAGAGTAACGGGGAGCAGTACTTC. It codes for CASSQSNGEQYF.

Ten or more counts support this clonotype. V usage is TRBV7-9 and J usage is TRBJ1-1; maybe TRBD1 (5 bases). In germline, CDR1 is SEHNR, CDR2 FQNEAQ (reference sequence). Trimming left V 7 bases short and J 6 bases short, with 12 bases between. The CDR3 runs to 12 residues. The CDR3 loop reads CASTRQTPEAFF. CDR3 DNA sequence: TGTGCCAGCACCCGACAGACACCTGAAGCTTTCTTT. Complete variable domain (other parts from reference TRBV7-9 and TRBJ1-1): DTGVSQNPRHKITKRGQNVTFRCDPISEHNRLYWYRQTLGQGPEFLTYFQNEAQLEKSRLLSDRFSAERPKGSFSTLEIQRTEQGDSAMYLCASTRQTPEAFFGQGTRLTVV.

This clonotype was counted a few times. The rearrangement joins TRBV4-1 to TRBJ1-1; D not certain. Germline assignment: CDR1 MGHRA and CDR2 YSYEKL. With 1 base removed from V and 11 bases from J, the gap between germline ends came to 20 bases. CDR3 size: 15 residues. CDR3 amino acids: CASSQVIRHPPGAFF. The CDR3 coding sequence is TGCGCCAGCAGCCAAGTAATCAGGCATCCGCCGGGGGCTTTCTTT.

This clonotype showed up many times. A junction boundary mismatches the germline segment, possibly from a read error. The chain combines TRBV5-5 with TRBJ1-2; weak D call: TRBD1 (5 bases). The CDR3 has 13 residues. Germline CDR1 and CDR2: SGHKS and YYEKEE (reference sequence). The CDR3 sequence is CASSLSWDDGYTF. Here the CDR3 DNA reads TGCGCCAGCAGCTTGTCCTGGGACGATGGCTACACCTTC.

In its sample, this clonotype was seen many times. The chain couples TRBV6-2 or TRBV6-3 to TRBJ1-2; D unclear. Trimming removed 5 bases from V and 5 bases from J, with 15 bases in between. The CDR3 runs 14 residues. Germline lookup yields CDR1 MNHEY and CDR2 SVGEGT. The CDR3 region is CASSVHSGPYGYTF. CDR3 bases: TGTGCCAGCAGTGTTCATTCAGGCCCTTATGGCTACACCTTC.

This clonotype came up a few times. With a far larger clone one base away, a read error is the likely cause. The J gene is TRBJ2-5, the V gene TRBV7-3, with D perhaps matching TRBD1 (5 bases). The length of the CDR3 is 15 residues. Trimming left V 2 bases short and J 5 bases short, with 15 bases between. CDR1 SGHTA and CDR2 FQGTGA come from the germline V gene. CDR3 bases: TGTGCCAGCAGCTTATTAGGGGCTGGGCGCGAGACCCAGTACTTC. It yields the protein CASSLLGAGRETQYF. The full variable domain, its missing parts supplied by reference TRBV7-3 and TRBJ2-5, is GAGVSQTPSNKVTEKGKYVELRCDPISGHTALYWYRQSLGQGPEFLIYFQGTGAADDSGLPNDRFFAVRPEGSVSTLKIQRTERGDSAVYLCASSLLGAGRETQYFGPGTRLLVL.

This clonotype was found many times. This sequence joins TRBV30 and TRBJ2-7; D gene uncertain. The germline V and J ends were trimmed by 0 bases and 3 bases, with 6 bases remaining between them. Germline CDR1 reads GTSNPN; CDR2 reads SVGIG (reference sequence). The CDR3 is 12 amino acids. For the CDR3, the DNA is TGTGCCTGGAGTGTATCCAGCTACGAGCAGTACTTC. This encodes CAWSVSSYEQYF.

This clonotype has at least ten counts. This chain joins TRBV2 and TRBJ2-1; D is undetermined. The CDR3 has 12 amino acids. Germline loops: CDR1 SNHLY, CDR2 FYNNEI. With 4 bases removed from V and 7 bases from J, the gap between germline ends came to 8 bases. DNA of the CDR3: TGTGCCAGCAGTGCCACCGATAATGAGCAGTTCTTC. The encoded protein is CASSATDNEQFF.

This clonotype was recorded many times. The J gene is TRBJ1-2, the V gene TRBV3-1, with 7 bases fitting TRBD1. The ends lost 5 bases at V and 4 bases at J; junction bases unmatched: 10. Germline V gene sequence: CDR1 LGHDT, CDR2 YNNKEL (reference sequence). This CDR3 is 15 amino acids long. The DNA of the CDR3 is TGTGCCAGCAGCTTCCCCGGGACAGAAACCTATGGCTACACCTTC. Its translation: CASSFPGTETYGYTF.

The CDR3 DNA follows: TGTGCCACCAGTGATTCCCACGATTGGGGCAGGGAGCCCCAGCATTTT. It translates to CATSDSHDWGREPQHF. The chain couples TRBV24-1 to TRBJ1-5; perhaps TRBD1 as D (5 bases). This CDR3 has 16 residues. Trimming left V 2 bases short and J 8 bases short, with 18 bases between. Per germline, CDR1 KGHDR and CDR2 SFDVKD.

This clonotype was found many times. This chain links TRBV20-1 with TRBJ1-5, with 10 bases fitting TRBD1. The CDR3 has 15 residues. The V segment lost 5 bases and the J segment 7 bases; nucleotides outside the gene matches: 11. Germline-derived CDR1 and CDR2 are DFQATT and SNEGSKA (reference sequence). CDR3 sequence (DNA): TGCAGTGCTCTATACGCGACAGGGGGCGGCCAGCCCCAGCATTTT. Protein product: CSALYATGGGQPQHF.

This clonotype was seen repeatedly, ten times or more. The chain joins TRBV5-5 to TRBJ2-7; 9 bases align to TRBD2. The trim removed 1 base at V and 4 bases at J, leaving 6 bases unmatched. CDR1 is SGHKS, CDR2 YYEKEE, per germline (reference sequence). CDR3 length: 15 amino acids. The CDR3 spells CASSLFAGGNYEQYF. DNA for the CDR3: TGTGCCAGCAGCTTGTTCGCGGGAGGGAATTACGAGCAGTACTTC.

The chain carries TRBV27 and TRBJ1-6, with D possibly being TRBD1 (5 bases). The CDR3 covers 19 residues. Germline CDR1 and CDR2: MNHEY and SMNVEV (reference sequence). The V and J ends lost 6 bases and 4 bases respectively, with 25 bases between them. For the CDR3, the DNA is TGTGCCAGCAGACCCGATGGTAGGGACCTAACCCTTTATAATTCACCCCTCCACTTT. As protein: CASRPDGRDLTLYNSPLHF.

This clonotype was found many times. The rearrangement links TRBV10-3 to TRBJ1-2; D remains ambiguous. The CDR3 runs to 14 residues. Trimming pared 3 bases from V and 3 bases from J, leaving 11 bases between. Per germline, CDR1 ENHRY and CDR2 SYGVKD. This chain's CDR3 is CAISDAVSDYGYTF. In DNA, the CDR3 is TGTGCCATCAGTGACGCCGTTTCGGACTATGGCTACACCTTC.

This clonotype was detected many times. This chain joins TRBV28 and TRBJ1-1; TRBD1 matches 8 bases. The CDR3 runs to 16 residues. Germline CDR1 MDHEN, CDR2 SYDVKM. V trimming: 2 bases; J trimming: 4 bases; junction bases outside the gene matches: 9. The CDR3: CASSLRTGKRGTEAFF. For the CDR3, the DNA is TGTGCCAGCAGTTTACGGACAGGGAAGAGAGGCACTGAAGCTTTCTTT.

This chain uses TRBV7-2 with TRBJ2-5; 9 bases agree with TRBD1. The CDR3 consists of 16 residues. CDR1 SGHTA and CDR2 FQGNSA come from the germline V gene. V dropped 11 bases and J dropped 2; count of bases not matched to a gene: 15. CDR3 in amino acids: CACSGDGTGSQETQYF. The CDR3 DNA sequence: TGTGCCTGCTCTGGGGACGGGACAGGGAGTCAAGAGACCCAGTACTTC.

Comment on this clonotype: A much larger clone is a single base away; this may be a read error. No conserved phenylalanine or tryptophan is present at the end of the CDR3, so a read error is the likely explanation. The chain is built from TRBV6-2 or TRBV6-3 and TRBJ1-1; no definite D call. CDR1 is MNHEY and CDR2 is SVGEGT in the germline V gene. V was pared by 5 bases and J by 2 bases, with 15 bases between. The CDR3 is 15 amino acids. This CDR3 is CASSEGGGGNTEAFL. The CDR3 nucleotides read TGTGCCAGCAGTGAAGGTGGCGGAGGCAACACTGAAGCTTTCCTT.

A few counts support this clonotype. The rearrangement links TRBV9 to TRBJ2-3; 8 positions agree with TRBD2. Germline V CDR1 and CDR2: SGDLS, YYNGEE. CDR3 length: 15 residues. V was pared by 6 bases and J by 4 bases, with 10 bases of the junction left unmatched. This chain's CDR3 is CASMSGGESADTQYF. The CDR3 DNA reads TGTGCCAGCATGTCCGGGGGGGAGTCGGCAGATACGCAGTATTTT.